The clone carrying this T cell receptor beta chain showed up many times. What it binds is unknown. CDR1 and CDR2 from the germline V gene are SEHNR and FQNEAQ (reference sequence). This CDR3 comprises 13 residues. V lost 2 bases, J lost 3 bases, and 7 bases lay in between. Carrying unique molecular identifiers, the cDNA also gained a universal primer site through template switching. MiXCR, run by TCRdb on the 5' RACE reads, gives a single entry per CDR3 protein. Of about 520,000 distinct CDR3 sequences listed, under 25% were seen once; the top ten hold 0.75% to 0.95%. This record comes from a study of identical twins. Overall study findings and caveats: Models underestimated TCR alpha sharing (out-of-frame) in monozygotic twins.

The same data also went into a second study, on T cells expressing NK-cell markers. That source adds: Similarly, these clonotypes led the CD3+CD56-NKG2C+ fraction as well in four donors. There remained a lack of clarity about HCMV specificity of expanded NKG2C+ T cell clones.

Sequenced sample: CD4+ T cells sorted from blood. The chain joins TRBV7-9 to TRBJ1-1, with a possible D match to TRBD1 (5 bases). This clonotype originated in a woman aged 18-35 years in good health. This CDR3 is CASSLQGDTEAFF. CDR3 coding DNA: TGTGCCAGCAGCTTACAAGGGGACACTGAAGCTTTCTTT.